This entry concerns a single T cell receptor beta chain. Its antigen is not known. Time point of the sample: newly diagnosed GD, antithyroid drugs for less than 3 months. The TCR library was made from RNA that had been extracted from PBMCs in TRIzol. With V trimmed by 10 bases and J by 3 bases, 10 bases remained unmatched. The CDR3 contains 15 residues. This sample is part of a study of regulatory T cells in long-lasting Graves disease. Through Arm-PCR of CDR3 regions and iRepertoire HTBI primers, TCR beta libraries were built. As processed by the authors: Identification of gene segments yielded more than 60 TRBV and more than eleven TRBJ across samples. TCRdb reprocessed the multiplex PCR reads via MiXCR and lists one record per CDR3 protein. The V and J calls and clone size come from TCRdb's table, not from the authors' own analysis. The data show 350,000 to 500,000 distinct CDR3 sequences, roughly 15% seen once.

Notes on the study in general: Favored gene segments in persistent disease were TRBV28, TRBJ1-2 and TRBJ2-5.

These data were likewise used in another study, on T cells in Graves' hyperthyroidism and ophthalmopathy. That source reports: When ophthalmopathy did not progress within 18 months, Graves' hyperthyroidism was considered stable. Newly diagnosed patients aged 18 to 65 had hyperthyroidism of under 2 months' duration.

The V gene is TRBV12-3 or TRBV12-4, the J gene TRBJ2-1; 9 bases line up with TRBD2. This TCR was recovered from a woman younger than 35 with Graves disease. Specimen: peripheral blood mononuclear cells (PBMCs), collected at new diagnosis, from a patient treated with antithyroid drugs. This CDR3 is CATKGAGGNYNEQFF. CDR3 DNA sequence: TGTGCCACTAAGGGAGCGGGAGGAAACTACAATGAGCAGTTCTTC.